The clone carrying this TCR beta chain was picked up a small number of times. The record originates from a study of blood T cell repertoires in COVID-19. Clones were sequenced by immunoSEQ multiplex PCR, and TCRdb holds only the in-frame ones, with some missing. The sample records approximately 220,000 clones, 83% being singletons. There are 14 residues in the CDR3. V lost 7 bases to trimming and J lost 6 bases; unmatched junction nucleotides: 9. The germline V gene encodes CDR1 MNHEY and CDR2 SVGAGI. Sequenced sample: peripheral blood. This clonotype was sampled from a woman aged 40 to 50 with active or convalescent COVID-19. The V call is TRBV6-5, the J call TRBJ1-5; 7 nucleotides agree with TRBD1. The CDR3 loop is CASKGAGESQPQHF. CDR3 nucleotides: TGTGCCAGCAAGGGGGCAGGGGAAAGTCAGCCCCAGCATTTT.